This section outlines one T cell receptor beta chain sequence together with its context. The PCR used 60 Vbeta and 13 Jbeta primers. Generated by immunoSEQ multiplex PCR, the TCRdb table keeps only in-frame clones and is missing some. The sample lists around 180,000 clones, less than 90% seen once, with less than 0.3% in the top ten. These data originate in a study of cytomegalovirus exposure and HLA in healthy donors. This CDR3 comprises 14 residues. V shed 9 bases and J 4 bases; nucleotides not matched to a gene: 7. Germline loops: CDR1 LNHDA, CDR2 SQIVND (reference sequence). This receptor was obtained from a girl less than two years old in good health and CMV-seronegative. Material for sequencing was PBMCs. The genes are TRBV19 and TRBJ2-2; the match to TRBD1 covers 8 bases. CDR3: CASLDRAGTGELFF. The CDR3 coding sequence is TGTGCCAGCCTGGACAGGGCGGGCACCGGGGAGCTGTTTTTT.